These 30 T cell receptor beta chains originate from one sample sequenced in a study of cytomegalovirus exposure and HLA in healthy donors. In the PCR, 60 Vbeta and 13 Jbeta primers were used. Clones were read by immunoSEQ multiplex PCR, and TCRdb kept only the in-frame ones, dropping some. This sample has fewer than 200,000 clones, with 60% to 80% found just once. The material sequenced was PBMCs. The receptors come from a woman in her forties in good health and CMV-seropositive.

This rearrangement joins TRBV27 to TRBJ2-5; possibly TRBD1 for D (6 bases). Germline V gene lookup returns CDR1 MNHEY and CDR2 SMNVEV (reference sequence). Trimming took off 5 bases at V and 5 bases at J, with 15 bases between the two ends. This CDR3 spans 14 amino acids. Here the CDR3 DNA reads TGTGCCAGCAGTGGGGGCGCACTTTGGGAGACCCAGTACTTC. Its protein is CASSGGALWETQYF.

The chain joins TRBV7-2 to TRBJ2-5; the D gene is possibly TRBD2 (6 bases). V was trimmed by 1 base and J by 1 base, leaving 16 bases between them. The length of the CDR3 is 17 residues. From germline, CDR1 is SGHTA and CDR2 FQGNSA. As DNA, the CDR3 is TGTGCCAGCAGCTTAGGGGGTACGCGGGGAGGCCAAGAGACCCAGTACTTC. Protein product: CASSLGGTRGGQETQYF.

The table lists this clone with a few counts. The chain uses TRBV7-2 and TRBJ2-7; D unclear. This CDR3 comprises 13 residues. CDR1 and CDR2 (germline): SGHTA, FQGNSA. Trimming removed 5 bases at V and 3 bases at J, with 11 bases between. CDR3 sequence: CASSPSALYEQYF. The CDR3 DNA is TGTGCCAGCAGCCCGAGCGCCCTCTACGAGCAGTACTTC.

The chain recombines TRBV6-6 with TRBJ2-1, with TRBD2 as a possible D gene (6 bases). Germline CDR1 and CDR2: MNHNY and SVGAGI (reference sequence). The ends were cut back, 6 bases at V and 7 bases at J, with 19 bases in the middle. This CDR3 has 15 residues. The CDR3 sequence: CASRDSGTYSNEQFF. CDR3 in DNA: TGTGCCAGCAGGGATTCCGGGACTTACTCGAATGAGCAGTTCTTC.

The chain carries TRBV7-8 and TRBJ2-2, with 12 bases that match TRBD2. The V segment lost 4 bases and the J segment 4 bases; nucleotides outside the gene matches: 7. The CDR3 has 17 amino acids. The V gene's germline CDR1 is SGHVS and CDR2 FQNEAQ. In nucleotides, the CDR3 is TGTGCCAGCAGCTCGACTAGCGGGGGACAGTTCACCGGGGAGCTGTTTTTT. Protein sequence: CASSSTSGGQFTGELFF.

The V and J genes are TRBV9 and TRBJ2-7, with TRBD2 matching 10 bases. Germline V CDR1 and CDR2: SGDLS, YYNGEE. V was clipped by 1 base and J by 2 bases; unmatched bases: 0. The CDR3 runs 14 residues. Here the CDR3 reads CASSVSGRAYEQYF. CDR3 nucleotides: TGTGCCAGCAGCGTAAGCGGGAGGGCCTACGAGCAGTACTTC.

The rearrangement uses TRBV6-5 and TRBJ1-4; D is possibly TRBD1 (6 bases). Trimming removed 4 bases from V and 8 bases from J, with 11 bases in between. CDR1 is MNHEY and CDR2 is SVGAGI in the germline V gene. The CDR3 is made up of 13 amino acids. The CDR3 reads CASSSQGQEKLFF. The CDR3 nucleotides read TGTGCCAGCAGTTCCCAAGGACAGGAAAAACTGTTTTTT.

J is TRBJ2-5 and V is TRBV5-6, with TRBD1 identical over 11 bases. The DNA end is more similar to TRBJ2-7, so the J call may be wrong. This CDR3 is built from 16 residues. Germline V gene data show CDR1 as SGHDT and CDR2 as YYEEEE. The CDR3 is CASSLGWDRGFNEQYF. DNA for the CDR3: TGTGCCAGCAGCTTGGGATGGGACAGGGGGTTTAACGAGCAGTACTTC.

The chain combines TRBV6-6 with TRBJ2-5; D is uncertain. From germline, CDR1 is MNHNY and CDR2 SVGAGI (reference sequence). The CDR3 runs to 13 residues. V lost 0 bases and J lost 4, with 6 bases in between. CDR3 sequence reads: CASSYSVGETQYF. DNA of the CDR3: TGTGCCAGCAGTTACTCTGTCGGAGAGACCCAGTACTTC.

CDR3 loop: CASSQTGEGNQPQHF. CDR3 sequence (DNA): TGCGCCAGCAGCCAGACAGGGGAGGGCAATCAGCCCCAGCATTTT. The V gene is TRBV4-3, the J gene TRBJ1-5, with TRBD1 matching over 8 bases. Germline V lookup: CDR1 LGHNA, CDR2 YSLEER. After removal of 3 bases from V and 2 bases from J, the junction contained 3 bases not matched to a gene. This CDR3 is built from 15 residues.

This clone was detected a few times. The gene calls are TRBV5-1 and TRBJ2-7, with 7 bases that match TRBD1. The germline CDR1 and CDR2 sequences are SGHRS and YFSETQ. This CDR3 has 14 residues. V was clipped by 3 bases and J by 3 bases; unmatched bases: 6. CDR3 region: CASSYTTGDYEQYF. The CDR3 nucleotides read TGCGCCAGCAGCTACACAACAGGGGACTACGAGCAGTACTTC.

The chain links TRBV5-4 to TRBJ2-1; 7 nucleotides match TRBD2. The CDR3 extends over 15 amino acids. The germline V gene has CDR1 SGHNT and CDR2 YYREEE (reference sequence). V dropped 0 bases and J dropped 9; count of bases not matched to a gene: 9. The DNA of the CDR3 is TGTGCCAGCAGCTTGGCCCTCTTGACGGGGGGTGAGCAGTTCTTC. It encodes CASSLALLTGGEQFF.

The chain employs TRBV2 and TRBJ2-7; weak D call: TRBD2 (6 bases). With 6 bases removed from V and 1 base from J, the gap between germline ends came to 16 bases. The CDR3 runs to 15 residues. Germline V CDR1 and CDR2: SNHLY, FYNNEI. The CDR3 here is CASRGRLERSYEQYF. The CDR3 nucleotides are TGTGCCAGCAGGGGACGACTAGAAAGGTCCTACGAGCAGTACTTC.

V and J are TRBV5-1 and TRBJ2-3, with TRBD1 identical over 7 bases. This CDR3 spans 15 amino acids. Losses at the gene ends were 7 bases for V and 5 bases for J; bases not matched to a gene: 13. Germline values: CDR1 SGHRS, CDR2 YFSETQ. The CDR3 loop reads CASSQGGYGEDTQYF. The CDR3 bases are TGCGCCAGCTCGCAAGGGGGCTATGGGGAAGATACGCAGTATTTT.

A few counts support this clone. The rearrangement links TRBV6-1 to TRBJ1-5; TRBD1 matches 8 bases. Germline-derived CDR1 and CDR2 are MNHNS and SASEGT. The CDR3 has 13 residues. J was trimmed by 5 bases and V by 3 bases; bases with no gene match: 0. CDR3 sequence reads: CASSDRGHQPQHF. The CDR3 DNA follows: TGTGCCAGCAGTGACAGGGGGCATCAGCCCCAGCATTTT.

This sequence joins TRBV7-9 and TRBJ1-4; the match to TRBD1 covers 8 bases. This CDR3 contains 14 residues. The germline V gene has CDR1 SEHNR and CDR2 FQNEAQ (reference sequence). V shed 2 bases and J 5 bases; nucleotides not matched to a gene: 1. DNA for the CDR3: TGTGCCAGCAGCTTAACAGGGGGGAATGAAAAACTGTTTTTT. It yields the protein CASSLTGGNEKLFF.

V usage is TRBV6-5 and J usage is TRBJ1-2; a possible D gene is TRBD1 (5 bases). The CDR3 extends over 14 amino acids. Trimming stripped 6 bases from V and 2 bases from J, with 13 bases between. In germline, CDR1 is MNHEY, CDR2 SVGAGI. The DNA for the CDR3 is TGTGCCAGCAGCCTCAGACACAGGAACTATGGCTACACCTTC. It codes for CASSLRHRNYGYTF.

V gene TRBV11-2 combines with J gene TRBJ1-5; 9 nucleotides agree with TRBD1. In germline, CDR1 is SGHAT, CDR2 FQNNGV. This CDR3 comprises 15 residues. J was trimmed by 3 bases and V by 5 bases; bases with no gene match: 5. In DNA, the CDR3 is TGTGCCAGCAGCCCCGGGACAGGGCTCAATCAGCCCCAGCATTTT. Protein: CASSPGTGLNQPQHF.

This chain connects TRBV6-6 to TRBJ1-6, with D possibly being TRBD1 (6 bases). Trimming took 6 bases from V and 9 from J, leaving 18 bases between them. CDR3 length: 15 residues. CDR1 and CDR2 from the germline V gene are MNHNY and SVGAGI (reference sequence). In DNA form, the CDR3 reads TGTGCCAGCAGACCTGGCAGGGGCCCAGTTTCACCCCTCCACTTT. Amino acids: CASRPGRGPVSPLHF.

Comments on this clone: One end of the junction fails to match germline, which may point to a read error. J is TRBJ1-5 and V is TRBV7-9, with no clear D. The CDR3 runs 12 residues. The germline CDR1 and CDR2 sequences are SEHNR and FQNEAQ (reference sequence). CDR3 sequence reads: CSSSLENQPQHF. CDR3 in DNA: TGTTCCAGCAGCTTGGAGAATCAGCCCCAGCATTTT. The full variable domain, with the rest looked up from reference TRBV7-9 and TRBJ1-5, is DTGVSQNPRHKITKRGQNVTFRCDPISEHNRLYWYRQTLGQGPEFLTYFQNEAQLEKSRLLSDRFSAERPKGSFSTLEIQRTEQGDSAMYLCSSSLENQPQHFGDGTRLSIL.

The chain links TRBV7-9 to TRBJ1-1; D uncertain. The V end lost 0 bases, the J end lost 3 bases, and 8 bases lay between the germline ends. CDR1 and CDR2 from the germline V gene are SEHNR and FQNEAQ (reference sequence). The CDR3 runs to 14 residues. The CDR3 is CASSLARTDTEAFF. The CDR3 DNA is TGTGCCAGCAGCTTAGCCCGGACTGACACTGAAGCTTTCTTT.

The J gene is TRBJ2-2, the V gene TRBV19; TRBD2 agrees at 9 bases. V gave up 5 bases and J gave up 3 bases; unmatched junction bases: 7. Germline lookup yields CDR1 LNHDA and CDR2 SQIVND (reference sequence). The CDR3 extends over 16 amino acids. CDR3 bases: TGTGCCAGTAGTCTTAGCGGGAGAAGGGACACCGGGGAGCTGTTTTTT. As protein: CASSLSGRRDTGELFF.

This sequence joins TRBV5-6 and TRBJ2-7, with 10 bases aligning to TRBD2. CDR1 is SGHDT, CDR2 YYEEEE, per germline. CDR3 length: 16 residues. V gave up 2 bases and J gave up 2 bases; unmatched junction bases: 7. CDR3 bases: TGTGCCAGCAGCTTACCGACTAGCGGGCCCCCCTACGAGCAGTACTTC. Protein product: CASSLPTSGPPYEQYF.

The CDR3 sequence is CAWNRGQVLPGYTF. Here the CDR3 DNA reads TGTGCCTGGAACCGCGGACAGGTTTTGCCTGGCTACACCTTC. The V and J genes are TRBV30 and TRBJ1-2; 7 bases are a match to TRBD1. This CDR3 has 14 residues. After removal of 4 bases from V and 7 bases from J, the junction contained 12 bases not matched to a gene. Germline CDR1 reads GTSNPN; CDR2 reads SVGIG (reference sequence).

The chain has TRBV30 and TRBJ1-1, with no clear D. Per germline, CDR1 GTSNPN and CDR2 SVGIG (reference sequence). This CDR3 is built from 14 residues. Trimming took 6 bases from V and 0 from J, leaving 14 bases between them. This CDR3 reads CACTEAGVNTEAFF. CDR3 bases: TGTGCCTGCACCGAGGCGGGTGTGAACACTGAAGCTTTCTTT. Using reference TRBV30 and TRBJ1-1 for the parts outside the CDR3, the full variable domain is SQTIHQWPATLVQPVGSPLSLECTVEGTSNPNLYWYRQAAGRGLQLLFYSVGIGQISSEVPQNLSASRPQDRQFILSSKKLLLSDSGFYLCACTEAGVNTEAFFGQGTRLTVV.

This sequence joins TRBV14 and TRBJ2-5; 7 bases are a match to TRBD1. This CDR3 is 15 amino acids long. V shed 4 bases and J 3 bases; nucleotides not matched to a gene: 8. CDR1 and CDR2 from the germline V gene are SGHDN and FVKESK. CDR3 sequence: CASSRKIGTEETQYF. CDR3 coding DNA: TGTGCCAGCAGCCGAAAGATAGGGACAGAAGAGACCCAGTACTTC.

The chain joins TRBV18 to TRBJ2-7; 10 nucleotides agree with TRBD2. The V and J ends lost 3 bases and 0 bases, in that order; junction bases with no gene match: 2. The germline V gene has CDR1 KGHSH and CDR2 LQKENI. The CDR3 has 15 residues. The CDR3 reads CASSPPSGSSYEQYF. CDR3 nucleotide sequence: TGTGCCAGCTCACCTCCTAGCGGGAGCTCCTACGAGCAGTACTTC.

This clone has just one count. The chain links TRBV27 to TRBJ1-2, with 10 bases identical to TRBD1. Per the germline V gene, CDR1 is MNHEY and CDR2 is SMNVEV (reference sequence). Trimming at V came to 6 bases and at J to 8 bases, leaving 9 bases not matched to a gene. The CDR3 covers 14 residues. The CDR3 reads CASRGTGANGGYTF. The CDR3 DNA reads TGTGCCAGCAGGGGGACAGGGGCTAATGGAGGCTACACCTTC.

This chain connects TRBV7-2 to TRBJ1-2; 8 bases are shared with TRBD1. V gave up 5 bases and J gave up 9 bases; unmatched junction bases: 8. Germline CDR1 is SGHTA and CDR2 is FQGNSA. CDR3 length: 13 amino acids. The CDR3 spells CASSLNTGGSYTF. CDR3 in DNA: TGTGCCAGCAGCCTAAATACAGGGGGGAGCTACACCTTC.

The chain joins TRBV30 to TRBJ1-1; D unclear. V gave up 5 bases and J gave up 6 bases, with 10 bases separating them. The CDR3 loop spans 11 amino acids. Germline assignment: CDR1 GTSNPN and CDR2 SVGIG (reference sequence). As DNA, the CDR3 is TGTGCCTGGCGGGGATTCGCTGAAGCTTTCTTT. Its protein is CAWRGFAEAFF. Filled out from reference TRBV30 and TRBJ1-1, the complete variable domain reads SQTIHQWPATLVQPVGSPLSLECTVEGTSNPNLYWYRQAAGRGLQLLFYSVGIGQISSEVPQNLSASRPQDRQFILSSKKLLLSDSGFYLCAWRGFAEAFFGQGTRLTVV.